Below, 18 T cell receptor beta chains from the same sample are listed, as sequenced in a study of blood T cell repertoires in COVID-19. Sequenced by immunoSEQ multiplex PCR; TCRdb stores in-frame clones only, minus some. The table records over 300,000 clones, 65% to 90% of them present only once. The sample comprised PBMCs or T cells enriched from blood (not recorded which). The receptors originated from a woman between 18 and 29 years old who had recovered from COVID-19.

CDR3 in DNA: TGTGCCAGCAGCTTAGCGGGCGGGAGGGCCACAATCAACTCCTACGAGCAGTACTTC. Translating gives CASSLAGGRATINSYEQYF. The chain recombines TRBV5-4 with TRBJ2-7; TRBD2 matches at 9 bases. With 2 bases clipped from V and 0 bases from J, the junction kept 15 bases outside the gene matches. The CDR3 is 19 residues long. Germline CDR1 is SGHNT and CDR2 is YYREEE (reference sequence).

The chain combines TRBV18 with TRBJ2-5; 12 nucleotides agree with TRBD2. J was trimmed by 1 base and V by 6 bases; bases with no gene match: 12. The CDR3 is 18 residues long. Per germline, CDR1 KGHSH and CDR2 LQKENI. CDR3 coding DNA: TGTGCCAGCTCCTCGACTGGACTAGCGGGGAATTCCCAAGAGACCCAGTACTTC. Its translation is CASSSTGLAGNSQETQYF.

The chain carries TRBV7-8 and TRBJ1-5; 10 nucleotides match TRBD1. Germline V gene sequence: CDR1 SGHVS, CDR2 FQNEAQ. After removal of 6 bases from V and 0 bases from J, the junction contained 8 bases not matched to a gene. The CDR3 spans 17 residues. The CDR3: CASSPGTGDYSNQPQHF. In nucleotides, the CDR3 is TGTGCCAGCAGTCCCGGGACAGGGGATTATAGCAATCAGCCCCAGCATTTT. The full variable domain, rest sourced from reference TRBV7-8 and TRBJ1-5, is GAGVSQSPRYKVAKRGQDVALRCDPISGHVSLFWYQQALGQGPEFLTYFQNEAQLDKSGLPSDRFFAERPEGSVSTLKIQRTQQEDSAVYLCASSPGTGDYSNQPQHFGDGTRLSIL.

The V and J genes are TRBV2 and TRBJ1-5; 9 bases align to TRBD1. J was trimmed by 3 bases and V by 5 bases; bases with no gene match: 11. The length of the CDR3 is 17 residues. Germline V gene data show CDR1 as SNHLY and CDR2 as FYNNEI. The CDR3 spells CASSPGQGIRTNQPQHF. In DNA form, the CDR3 reads TGTGCCAGCAGTCCGGGACAGGGAATCAGGACCAATCAGCCCCAGCATTTT.

The chain has TRBV9 and TRBJ2-1, with D perhaps TRBD2 (5 bases). Germline V gene lookup returns CDR1 SGDLS and CDR2 YYNGEE. The CDR3 runs to 14 residues. V shed 3 bases and J shed 4 bases, with 11 bases lying between them. The CDR3 spells CASSAIGVYNEQFF. In nucleotides, the CDR3 is TGTGCCAGCAGCGCCATCGGGGTTTACAATGAGCAGTTCTTC.

V is TRBV30 and J is TRBJ2-4; maybe TRBD1 (6 bases). Looked up from germline, CDR1 is GTSNPN and CDR2 is SVGIG (reference sequence). V lost 8 bases, J lost 11 bases, and 19 bases lay in between. This CDR3 spans 12 amino acids. The CDR3: CAGQGTTGFQYF. CDR3 in DNA: TGTGCCGGCCAGGGGACCACGGGGTTTCAGTACTTC.

This clone has more than one count but fewer than ten. The chain joins TRBV6-5 to TRBJ1-4; unclear D gene. Trimming took 4 bases from V and 0 from J, leaving 12 bases between them. The CDR3 has 16 residues. In germline, CDR1 is MNHEY, CDR2 SVGAGI. This CDR3 is CASSFTPPATNEKLFF. The CDR3 nucleotides read TGTGCCAGCAGTTTTACCCCGCCAGCAACTAATGAAAAACTGTTTTTT.

The chain combines TRBV14 with TRBJ1-1; D might be TRBD1 (6 bases). The V and J ends lost 4 bases and 7 bases respectively, with 16 bases between them. Looked up from germline, CDR1 is SGHDN and CDR2 is FVKESK. The CDR3 is made up of 14 amino acids. CDR3 sequence: CASSPAGTNYEAFF. The CDR3 DNA sequence: TGTGCCAGCAGCCCCGCCGGGACAAATTATGAAGCTTTCTTT. Full variable domain (outside the CDR3, taken from reference TRBV14 and TRBJ1-1): EAGVTQFPSHSVIEKGQTVTLRCDPISGHDNLYWYRRVMGKEIKFLLHFVKESKQDESGMPNNRFLAERTGGTYSTLKVQPAELEDSGVYFCASSPAGTNYEAFFGQGTRLTVV.

This rearrangement joins TRBV4-1 to TRBJ1-2, with D possibly TRBD1 on 6 matching bases. V dropped 5 bases and J dropped 1 base, with 11 bases sitting between them. Germline loops: CDR1 MGHRA, CDR2 YSYEKL. The CDR3 has 14 residues. The CDR3, as DNA: TGCGCCAGCAGCTCCGAGGGGGTTAACTATGGCTACACCTTC. It yields the protein CASSSEGVNYGYTF.

This chain connects TRBV28 to TRBJ1-3; a weak D match, TRBD1 (6 bases). Per germline, CDR1 MDHEN and CDR2 SYDVKM. The CDR3 is 15 residues long. Trimming took 6 bases from V and 4 from J, leaving 16 bases between them. The CDR3 nucleotides are TGTGCCAGCAGGACCGGGACAAATTACGGAAACACCATATATTTT. Protein: CASRTGTNYGNTIYF.

The genes are TRBV7-2 and TRBJ2-7; TRBD1 is a possible D gene (5 bases). CDR1 is SGHTA and CDR2 is FQGNSA in the germline V gene. V lost 5 bases and J 4 bases, leaving 15 bases between the germline ends. The CDR3 length is 14 residues. The CDR3 loop reads CASSQTGSEYEQYF. The CDR3 coding sequence is TGTGCCAGCAGCCAAACAGGATCGGAATACGAGCAGTACTTC.

V gene TRBV18 combines with J gene TRBJ2-3; 8 positions match TRBD2. The trim removed 3 bases at V and 1 base at J, leaving 6 bases unmatched. CDR3 length equals 16 residues. Germline CDR1 is KGHSH and CDR2 is LQKENI. The CDR3: CASSPRAGAGTDTQYF. DNA for the CDR3: TGTGCCAGCTCACCCAGAGCGGGAGCGGGCACAGATACGCAGTATTTT.

The rearrangement links TRBV11-2 to TRBJ1-6, with unresolved D. V lost 0 bases and J 10 bases, leaving 7 bases between the germline ends. Germline V gene data show CDR1 as SGHAT and CDR2 as FQNNGV. The CDR3 covers 13 residues. CDR3 loop: CASSLDFSSPLHF. For the CDR3, the DNA is TGTGCCAGCAGCTTAGATTTTAGCTCACCCCTCCACTTT.

The V and J genes are TRBV3-1 (or the pseudogene TRBV3-2) and TRBJ1-1; a possible D gene is TRBD1 (5 bases). Trimming pared 1 base from V and 6 bases from J, leaving 9 bases between. CDR3 size: 13 residues. Germline CDR1 reads LGHDT; CDR2 reads YNNKEL (reference sequence). CDR3 protein: CASSQVSGSEAFF. The CDR3 region has the DNA TGTGCCAGCAGCCAAGTTTCAGGGTCTGAAGCTTTCTTT.

This chain connects TRBV10-3 to TRBJ2-2, with no clear D. From germline, CDR1 is ENHRY and CDR2 SYGVKD. The ends were cut back, 6 bases at V and 7 bases at J, with 12 bases in the middle. This CDR3 has 13 amino acids. The CDR3 here is CAIRPIPGGELFF. The CDR3 DNA reads TGTGCCATCAGACCCATACCCGGCGGGGAGCTGTTTTTT.

V gene TRBV3-1 (or the pseudogene TRBV3-2) combines with J gene TRBJ2-7; weak D call: TRBD2 (5 bases). Germline CDR1 is LGHDT and CDR2 is YNNKEL (reference sequence). The CDR3 is made up of 16 amino acids. V lost 4 bases to trimming and J lost 6 bases, with 22 bases between them. As DNA, the CDR3 is TGTGCCAGCAGCCCCGAAAGCCACGTGGGAGCGCGCGAGCAGTACTTC. This gives the protein CASSPESHVGAREQYF.

The chain links TRBV6-5 to TRBJ2-7; a possible D gene is TRBD1 (6 bases). V was pared by 6 bases and J by 0 bases, with 15 bases between. In germline, CDR1 is MNHEY, CDR2 SVGAGI. The CDR3 extends over 15 amino acids. The CDR3 loop reads CASRPYRENSYEQYF. The DNA for the CDR3 is TGTGCCAGCAGACCTTACAGGGAAAACTCCTACGAGCAGTACTTC.

This clone came up a few times. The chain is built from TRBV30 and TRBJ1-2; 9 nucleotides agree with TRBD1. This CDR3 comprises 12 residues. Per the germline V gene, CDR1 is GTSNPN and CDR2 is SVGIG (reference sequence). Trimming removed 8 bases from V and 4 bases from J; junction bases left unmatched: 5. The CDR3 region has the DNA TGTGCCCGGGACAGGGTGGGCTATGGCTACACCTTC. This sequence encodes CARDRVGYGYTF. The whole variable domain, remainder taken from reference TRBV30 and TRBJ1-2, is SQTIHQWPATLVQPVGSPLSLECTVEGTSNPNLYWYRQAAGRGLQLLFYSVGIGQISSEVPQNLSASRPQDRQFILSSKKLLLSDSGFYLCARDRVGYGYTFGSGTRLTVV.